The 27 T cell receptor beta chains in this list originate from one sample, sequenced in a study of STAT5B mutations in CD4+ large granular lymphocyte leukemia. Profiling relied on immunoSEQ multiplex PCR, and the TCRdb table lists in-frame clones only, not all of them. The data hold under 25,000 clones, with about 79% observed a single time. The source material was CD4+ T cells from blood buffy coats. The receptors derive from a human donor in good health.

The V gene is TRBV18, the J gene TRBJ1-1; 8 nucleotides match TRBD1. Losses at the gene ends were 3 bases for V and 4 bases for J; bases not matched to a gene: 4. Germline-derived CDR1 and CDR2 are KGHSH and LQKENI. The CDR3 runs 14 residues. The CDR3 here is CASSPDTGGTEAFF. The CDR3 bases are TGTGCCAGCTCACCCGACACAGGGGGCACTGAAGCTTTCTTT. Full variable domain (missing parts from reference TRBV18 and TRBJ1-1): NAGVMQNPRHLVRRRGQEARLRCSPMKGHSHVYWYRQLPEEGLKFMVYLQKENIIDESGMPKERFSAEFPKEGPSILRIQQVVRGDSAAYFCASSPDTGGTEAFFGQGTRLTVV.

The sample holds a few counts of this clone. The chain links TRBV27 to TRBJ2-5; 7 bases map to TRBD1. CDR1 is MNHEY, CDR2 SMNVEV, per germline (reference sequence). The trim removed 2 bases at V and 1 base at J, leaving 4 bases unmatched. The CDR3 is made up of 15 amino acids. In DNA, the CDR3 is TGTGCCAGCAGTTTACGGTGGGACAGCCAAGAGACCCAGTACTTC. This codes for CASSLRWDSQETQYF.

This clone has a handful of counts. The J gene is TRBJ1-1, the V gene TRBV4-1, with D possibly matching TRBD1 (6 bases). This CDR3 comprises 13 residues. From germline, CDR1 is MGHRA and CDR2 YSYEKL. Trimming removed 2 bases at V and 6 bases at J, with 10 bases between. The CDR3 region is CASSQYGGPEAFF. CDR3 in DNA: TGCGCCAGCAGCCAATACGGGGGCCCTGAAGCTTTCTTT.

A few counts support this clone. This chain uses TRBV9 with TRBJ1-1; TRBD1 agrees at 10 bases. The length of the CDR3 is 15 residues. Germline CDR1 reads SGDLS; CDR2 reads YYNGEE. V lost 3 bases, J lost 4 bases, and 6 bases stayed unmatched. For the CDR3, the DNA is TGTGCCAGCAGCGCCCGGGACAGGGGAGGCACTGAAGCTTTCTTT. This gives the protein CASSARDRGGTEAFF. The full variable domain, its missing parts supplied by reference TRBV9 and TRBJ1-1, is DSGVTQTPKHLITATGQRVTLRCSPRSGDLSVYWYQQSLDQGLQFLIQYYNGEERAKGNILERFSAQQFPDLHSELNLSSLELGDSALYFCASSARDRGGTEAFFGQGTRLTVV.

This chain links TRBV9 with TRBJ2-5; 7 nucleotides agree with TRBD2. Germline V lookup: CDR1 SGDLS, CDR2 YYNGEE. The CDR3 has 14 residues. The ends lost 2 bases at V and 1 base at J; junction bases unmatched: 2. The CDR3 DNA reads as TGTGCCAGCAGCGTGGGGGGGGTCCAAGAGACCCAGTACTTC. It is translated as CASSVGGVQETQYF.

The CDR3, as DNA: TGTGCCAGCAGTGAAGGCAGCCCGTCTGGAAACACCATATATTTT. Protein sequence: CASSEGSPSGNTIYF. This sequence joins TRBV2 and TRBJ1-3; unclear D gene. V shed 1 base and J shed 1 base, with 8 bases lying between them. Per germline, CDR1 SNHLY and CDR2 FYNNEI. CDR3 length: 15 amino acids.

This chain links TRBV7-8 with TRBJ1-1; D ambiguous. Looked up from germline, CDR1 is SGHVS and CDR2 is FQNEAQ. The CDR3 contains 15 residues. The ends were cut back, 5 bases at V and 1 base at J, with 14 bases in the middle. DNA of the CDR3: TGTGCCAGCAGCCCTGGGAGCGGACGGAACACTGAAGCTTTCTTT. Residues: CASSPGSGRNTEAFF.

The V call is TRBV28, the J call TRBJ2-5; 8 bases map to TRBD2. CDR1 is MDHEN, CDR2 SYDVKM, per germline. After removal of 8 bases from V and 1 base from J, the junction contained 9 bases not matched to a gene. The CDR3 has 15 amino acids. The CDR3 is CASEQRTSGQETQYF. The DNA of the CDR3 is TGTGCCAGCGAACAACGAACTAGCGGCCAAGAGACCCAGTACTTC. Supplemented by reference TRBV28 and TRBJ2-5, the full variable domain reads DVKVTQSSRYLVKRTGEKVFLECVQDMDHENMFWYRQDPGLGLRLIYFSYDVKMKEKGDIPEGYSVSREKKERFSLILESASTNQTSMYLCASEQRTSGQETQYFGPGTRLLVL.

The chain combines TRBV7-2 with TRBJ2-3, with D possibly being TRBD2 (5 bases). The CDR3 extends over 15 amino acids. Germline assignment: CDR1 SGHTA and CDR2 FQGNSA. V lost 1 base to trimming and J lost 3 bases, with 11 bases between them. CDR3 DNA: TGTGCCAGCAGCTTAGGTATAACGGGAACAGATACGCAGTATTTT. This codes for CASSLGITGTDTQYF.

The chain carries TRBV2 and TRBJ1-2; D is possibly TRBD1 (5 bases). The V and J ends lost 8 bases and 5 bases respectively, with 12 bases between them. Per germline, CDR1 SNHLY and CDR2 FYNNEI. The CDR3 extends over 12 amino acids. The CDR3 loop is CASEQERYGYTF. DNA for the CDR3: TGTGCCAGCGAACAGGAGCGTTATGGCTACACCTTC. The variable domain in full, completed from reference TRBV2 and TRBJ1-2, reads EPEVTQTPSHQVTQMGQEVILRCVPISNHLYFYWYRQILGQKVEFLVSFYNNEISEKSEIFDDQFSVERPDGSNFTLKIRSTKLEDSAMYFCASEQERYGYTFGSGTRLTVV.

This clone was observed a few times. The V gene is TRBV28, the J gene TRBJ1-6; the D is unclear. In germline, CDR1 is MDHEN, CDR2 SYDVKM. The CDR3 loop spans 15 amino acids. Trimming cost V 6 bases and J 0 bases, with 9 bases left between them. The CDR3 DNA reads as TGTGCCAGCAGCCTCCCGAGCTCCTATAATTCACCCCTCCACTTT. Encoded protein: CASSLPSSYNSPLHF.

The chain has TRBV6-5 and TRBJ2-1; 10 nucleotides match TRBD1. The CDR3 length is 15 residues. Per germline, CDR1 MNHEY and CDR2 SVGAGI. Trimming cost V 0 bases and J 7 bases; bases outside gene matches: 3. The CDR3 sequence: CASSYSTGGRNEQFF. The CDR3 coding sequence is TGTGCCAGCAGTTACTCGACAGGGGGCCGAAATGAGCAGTTCTTC.

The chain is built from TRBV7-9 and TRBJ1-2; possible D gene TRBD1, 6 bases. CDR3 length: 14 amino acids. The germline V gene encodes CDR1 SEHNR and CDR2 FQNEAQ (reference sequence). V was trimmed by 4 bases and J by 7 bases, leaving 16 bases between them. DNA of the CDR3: TGTGCCAGCAGCTCTAATGGGGGGGGCCGTGGCTACACCTTC. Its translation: CASSSNGGGRGYTF.

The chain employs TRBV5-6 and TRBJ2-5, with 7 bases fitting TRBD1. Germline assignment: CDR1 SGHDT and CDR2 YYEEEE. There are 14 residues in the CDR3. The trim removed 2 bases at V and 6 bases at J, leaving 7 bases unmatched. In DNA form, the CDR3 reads TGTGCCAGCAGCTTAATCGACAGGGAAAAGACCCAGTACTTC. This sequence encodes CASSLIDREKTQYF.

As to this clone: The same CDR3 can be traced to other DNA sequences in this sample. The CDR3 bases are TGTGCCAGCAGCTTAGTAGGGAACACTGAAGCTTTCTTT. Translation gives CASSLVGNTEAFF. The chain is built from TRBV11-2 and TRBJ1-1; D gene uncertain. Trimming left V 1 base short and J 1 base short, with 4 bases between. This CDR3 is built from 13 residues. Germline loops: CDR1 SGHAT, CDR2 FQNNGV.

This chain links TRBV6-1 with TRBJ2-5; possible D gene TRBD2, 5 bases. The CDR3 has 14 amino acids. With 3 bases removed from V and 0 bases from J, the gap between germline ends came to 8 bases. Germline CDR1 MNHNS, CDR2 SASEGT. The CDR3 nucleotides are TGTGCCAGCAGTGACCCGGGGTACCAAGAGACCCAGTACTTC. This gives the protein CASSDPGYQETQYF.

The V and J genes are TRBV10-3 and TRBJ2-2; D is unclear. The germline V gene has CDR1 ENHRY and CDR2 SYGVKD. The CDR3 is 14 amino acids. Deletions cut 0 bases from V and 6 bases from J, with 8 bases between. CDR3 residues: CAISESIASGELFF. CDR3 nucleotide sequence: TGTGCCATCAGTGAGTCTATAGCATCCGGGGAGCTGTTTTTT.

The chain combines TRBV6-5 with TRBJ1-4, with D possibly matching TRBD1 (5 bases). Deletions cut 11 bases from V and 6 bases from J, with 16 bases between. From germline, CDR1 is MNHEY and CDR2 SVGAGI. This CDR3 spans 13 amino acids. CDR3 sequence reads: CAATDPGDEKLFF. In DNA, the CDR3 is TGTGCCGCAACGGATCCGGGGGATGAAAAACTGTTTTTT.

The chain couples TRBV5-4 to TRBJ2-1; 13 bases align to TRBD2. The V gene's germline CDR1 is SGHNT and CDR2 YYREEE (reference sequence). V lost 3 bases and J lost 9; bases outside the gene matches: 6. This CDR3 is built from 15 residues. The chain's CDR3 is CASSSRTSGRVEQFF. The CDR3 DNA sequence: TGTGCCAGCAGCTCGAGGACTAGCGGGAGAGTTGAGCAGTTCTTC.

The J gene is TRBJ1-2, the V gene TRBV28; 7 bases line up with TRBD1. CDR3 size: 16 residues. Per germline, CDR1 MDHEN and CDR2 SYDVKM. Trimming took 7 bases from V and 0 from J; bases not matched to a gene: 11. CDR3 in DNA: TGTGCCAGCACCCCTACGGGACAGACCGCTAACTATGGCTACACCTTC. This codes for CASTPTGQTANYGYTF.

The CDR3 sequence: CASRKRGSLYEQYV. The CDR3 DNA follows: TGTGCCAGCCGTAAACGGGGGTCCCTTTACGAGCAGTACGTC. The chain uses TRBV6-5 and TRBJ2-7, with TRBD2 as a possible D gene (6 bases). Germline assignment: CDR1 MNHEY and CDR2 SVGAGI. The CDR3 has 14 amino acids. The V end was cut by 8 bases, the J end by 4 bases, with 18 bases between.

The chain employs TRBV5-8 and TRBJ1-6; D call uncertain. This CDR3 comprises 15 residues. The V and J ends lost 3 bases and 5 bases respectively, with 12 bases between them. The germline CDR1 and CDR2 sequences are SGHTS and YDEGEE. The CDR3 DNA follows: TGTGCCAGCAGCTCGTACGGTGTGGATAATTCACCCCTCCACTTT. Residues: CASSSYGVDNSPLHF.

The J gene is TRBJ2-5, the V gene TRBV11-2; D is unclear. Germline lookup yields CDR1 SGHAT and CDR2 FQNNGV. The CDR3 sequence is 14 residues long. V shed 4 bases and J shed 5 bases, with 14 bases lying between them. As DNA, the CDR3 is TGTGCCAGCAGCTCCCCACTATTCGGGGAGACCCAGTACTTC. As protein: CASSSPLFGETQYF.

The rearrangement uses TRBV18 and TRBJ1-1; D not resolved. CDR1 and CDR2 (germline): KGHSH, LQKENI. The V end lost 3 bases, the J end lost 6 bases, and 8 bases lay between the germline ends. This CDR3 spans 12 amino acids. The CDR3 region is CASSPGMAEAFF. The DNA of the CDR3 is TGTGCCAGCTCACCGGGTATGGCTGAAGCTTTCTTT.

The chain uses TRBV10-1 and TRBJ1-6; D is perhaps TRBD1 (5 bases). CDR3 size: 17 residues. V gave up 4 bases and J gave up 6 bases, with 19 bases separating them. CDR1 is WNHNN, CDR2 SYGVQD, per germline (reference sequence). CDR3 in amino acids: CASSGPQLPGPNSPLHF. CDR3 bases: TGCGCCAGCAGTGGGCCTCAGTTACCGGGACCTAATTCACCCCTCCACTTT.

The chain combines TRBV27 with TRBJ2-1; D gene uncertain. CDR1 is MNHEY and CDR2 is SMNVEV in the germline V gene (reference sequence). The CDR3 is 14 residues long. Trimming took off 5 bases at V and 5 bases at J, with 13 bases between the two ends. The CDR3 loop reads CASSTPATHNEQFF. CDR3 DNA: TGTGCCAGCAGTACGCCTGCGACTCACAATGAGCAGTTCTTC.

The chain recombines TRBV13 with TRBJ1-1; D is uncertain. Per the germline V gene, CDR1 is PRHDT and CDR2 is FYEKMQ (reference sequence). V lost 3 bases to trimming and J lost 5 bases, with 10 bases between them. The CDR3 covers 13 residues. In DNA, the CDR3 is TGTGCCAGCAGCTTGTCAAGTTGGACTGAAGCTTTCTTT. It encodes CASSLSSWTEAFF.